The 31 T cell receptor beta chains below all came from one sample that was sequenced in a study of cytomegalovirus exposure and HLA in healthy donors. A multiplex PCR was run with 60 Vbeta primers and 13 Jbeta primers. Libraries were prepared by immunoSEQ multiplex PCR; TCRdb keeps only in-frame clonotypes and omits some of them. The sample lists 150,000 or so clones; approximately 80% were seen once. The source material was PBMCs. The receptors were gathered from a young man in good health and CMV-seropositive.

In DNA form, the CDR3 reads TGTGCCAGCTCACCCCTAGCTCCTGGCTTGAACACTGAAGCTTTCTTT. This gives the protein CASSPLAPGLNTEAFF. The chain couples TRBV18 to TRBJ1-1; D not certain. Germline assignment: CDR1 KGHSH and CDR2 LQKENI. The CDR3 is 16 amino acids. Trimming pared 3 bases from V and 0 bases from J, leaving 14 bases between. The full variable domain, in which reference TRBV18 and TRBJ1-1 provide the parts outside the CDR3, is NAGVMQNPRHLVRRRGQEARLRCSPMKGHSHVYWYRQLPEEGLKFMVYLQKENIIDESGMPKERFSAEFPKEGPSILRIQQVVRGDSAAYFCASSPLAPGLNTEAFFGQGTRLTVV.

This clone occurred once. The chain is built from TRBV2 and TRBJ2-3, with D unclear. The CDR3 loop spans 15 amino acids. Trimming shortened V by 4 bases and J by 0 bases, and 11 bases separated the two germline ends. Germline CDR1 is SNHLY and CDR2 is FYNNEI. CDR3 nucleotides: TGTGCCAGCAGTGGGATATGGAGTAGCACAGATACGCAGTATTTT. Encoded protein: CASSGIWSSTDTQYF.

The V gene is TRBV11-1, the J gene TRBJ1-1; the match to TRBD1 covers 7 bases. CDR3 size: 14 residues. V shed 5 bases, J shed 3 bases, and the junction held 6 bases outside the gene matches. Germline assignment: CDR1 SGHAT and CDR2 FQDESV (reference sequence). The CDR3 is CASSDRVGDTEAFF. The CDR3 DNA is TGTGCCAGCAGCGACAGGGTGGGAGACACTGAAGCTTTCTTT.

This clone occurred once. This sequence joins TRBV5-1 and TRBJ1-2; 7 nucleotides line up with TRBD1. CDR3 size: 14 residues. The J segment lost 6 bases and the V segment lost 3 bases, leaving 8 bases of the junction unmatched. In germline, CDR1 is SGHRS, CDR2 YFSETQ. The CDR3 spells CASSSWTGDNGYTF. The DNA of the CDR3 is TGCGCCAGCAGCTCTTGGACAGGCGACAATGGCTACACCTTC. Drawing the rest from reference TRBV5-1 and TRBJ1-2, the complete variable domain is KAGVTQTPRYLIKTRGQQVTLSCSPISGHRSVSWYQQTPGQGLQFLFEYFSETQRNKGNFPGRFSGRQFSNSRSEMNVSTLELGDSALYLCASSSWTGDNGYTFGSGTRLTVV.

V and J are TRBV28 and TRBJ2-3, with TRBD2 identical over 14 bases. The junction had 14 bases not matched to a gene; V was cut back by 3 bases and J by 3 bases. Germline V gene sequence: CDR1 MDHEN, CDR2 SYDVKM. This CDR3 is 20 amino acids long. CDR3 sequence (DNA): TGTGCCAGCAGTTTTATGACTAGCGGGGGGGCCGTCAGGGGTACAGATACGCAGTATTTT. Amino acids: CASSFMTSGGAVRGTDTQYF.

The chain carries TRBV5-6 and TRBJ2-5; D is perhaps TRBD2 (6 bases). The CDR3 is 13 amino acids. Germline-derived CDR1 and CDR2 are SGHDT and YYEEEE. With 2 bases removed from V and 11 bases from J, the gap between germline ends came to 16 bases. The CDR3, as DNA: TGTGCCAGCAGCTTCGGTGGGACGGGGGAGCAGTACTTC. It yields the protein CASSFGGTGEQYF.

J is TRBJ2-7 and V is TRBV4-2, with a possible D match to TRBD2 (5 bases). There are 13 residues in the CDR3. Trimming removed 5 bases from V and 8 bases from J, with 16 bases in between. Per the germline V gene, CDR1 is LGHNA and CDR2 is YNFKEQ. In DNA, the CDR3 is TGTGCCAGCAGCAACGACCAGACGGGGAAGCAGTACTTC. It specifies CASSNDQTGKQYF.

V gene TRBV18 combines with J gene TRBJ2-5; D might be TRBD1 (5 bases). CDR1 KGHSH and CDR2 LQKENI come from the germline V gene. Trimming left V 2 bases short and J 4 bases short, with 17 bases between. This CDR3 has 16 residues. This CDR3 is CASSPSLTVNLETQYF. The CDR3 region has the DNA TGTGCCAGCTCACCATCACTGACAGTTAACTTAGAGACCCAGTACTTC.

The chain employs TRBV19 and TRBJ1-3; D perhaps matches TRBD1 (6 bases). The CDR3 is 17 residues long. V was trimmed by 0 bases and J by 0 bases, leaving 12 bases between them. The germline CDR1 and CDR2 sequences are LNHDA and SQIVND (reference sequence). CDR3 sequence: CASSIDPTGHSGNTIYF. CDR3 DNA: TGTGCCAGTAGTATAGATCCGACAGGCCACTCTGGAAACACCATATATTTT.

The chain recombines TRBV7-2 with TRBJ2-1, with 13 bases aligning to TRBD2. This CDR3 is 14 amino acids long. J was trimmed by 6 bases and V by 8 bases; bases with no gene match: 4. Germline-derived CDR1 and CDR2 are SGHTA and FQGNSA. CDR3 sequence reads: CASGLAGVGNEQFF. The CDR3 DNA sequence: TGTGCCAGCGGACTAGCGGGAGTGGGCAATGAGCAGTTCTTC.

The chain uses TRBV2 and TRBJ1-2; D might be TRBD1 (5 bases). The CDR3 totals 15 residues. With 5 bases removed from V and 8 bases from J, the gap between germline ends came to 21 bases. Germline CDR1 SNHLY, CDR2 FYNNEI. The CDR3 spells CASSPPRTGDAGYTF. In DNA, the CDR3 is TGTGCCAGCAGTCCCCCCCGAACAGGAGACGCAGGCTACACCTTC.

This clone was seen only once. The chain recombines TRBV7-8 with TRBJ2-7; no definite D call. CDR1 and CDR2 from the germline V gene are SGHVS and FQNEAQ. V shed 5 bases and J shed 2 bases, with 10 bases lying between them. This CDR3 comprises 13 residues. The CDR3 coding sequence is TGTGCCAGCAGCCCCGCTATCACCTACGAGCAGTACTTC. The encoded protein is CASSPAITYEQYF.

Comment on this clone: The germline gene is not matched at one end of the junction; a read error may be the cause. This sequence joins TRBV7-9 and TRBJ2-5; D gene uncertain. The CDR3 has 13 amino acids. Germline V lookup: CDR1 SEHNR, CDR2 FQNEAQ (reference sequence). The CDR3 sequence: CASGLNRQETQYF. The DNA for the CDR3 is TGTGCCAGCGGCTTAAACAGACAAGAGACCCAGTACTTC.

Of note for this clone: The junction shows a germline mismatch at one end, possibly a read error. J is TRBJ1-2 and V is TRBV28, with 9 bases identical to TRBD1. Germline values: CDR1 MDHEN, CDR2 SYDVKM. The CDR3 consists of 17 residues. The chain's CDR3 is CASSLSSGTGPNYGYTF. CDR3 in DNA: TGTGCCAGCAGCTTATCCTCCGGGACAGGGCCTAACTATGGCTACACCTTC.

Only a few counts were recorded for this clone. V usage is TRBV13 and J usage is TRBJ2-3; no clear D. V dropped 5 bases and J dropped 5 bases, with 20 bases sitting between them. Germline lookup yields CDR1 PRHDT and CDR2 FYEKMQ (reference sequence). CDR3 size: 16 residues. CDR3 region: CASSPTEGELRDTQYF. The CDR3 bases are TGTGCCAGCAGCCCCACCGAAGGAGAATTAAGAGATACGCAGTATTTT.

The chain combines TRBV18 with TRBJ2-1; D may be TRBD2 (6 bases). CDR3 length equals 13 residues. Trimming took off 6 bases at V and 6 bases at J, with 12 bases between the two ends. The germline V gene encodes CDR1 KGHSH and CDR2 LQKENI. The CDR3 sequence: CASSVGGINEQFF. CDR3 nucleotides: TGTGCCAGCTCGGTTGGGGGGATCAATGAGCAGTTCTTC.

This sequence joins TRBV19 and TRBJ1-2; 9 nucleotides align to TRBD1. This CDR3 spans 14 amino acids. CDR1 is LNHDA, CDR2 SQIVND, per germline (reference sequence). Trimming took 10 bases from V and 2 from J; bases not matched to a gene: 8. CDR3 sequence reads: CATTWGQGNYGYTF. The DNA of the CDR3 is TGTGCCACCACGTGGGGACAGGGAAACTATGGCTACACCTTC.

The chain is built from TRBV5-4 and TRBJ2-5, with TRBD2 matching 11 bases. Germline lookup yields CDR1 SGHNT and CDR2 YYREEE (reference sequence). Trimming at V came to 1 base and at J to 8 bases, leaving 7 bases not matched to a gene. This CDR3 contains 15 residues. The CDR3 nucleotides are TGTGCCAGCAGCTTGATGCTAGCGGGGGGTTTTACCCAGTACTTC. Amino acids: CASSLMLAGGFTQYF.

This clone was recorded only once. V is TRBV5-1 and J is TRBJ2-5; TRBD1 might be the D (6 bases). Between the trimmed V and J ends, which lost 3 bases and 1 base, there was a span of 16 bases. Germline V gene data show CDR1 as SGHRS and CDR2 as YFSETQ. The CDR3 is 16 amino acids. DNA of the CDR3: TGCGCCAGCAGCTATAACTACAGGGCAACCCAAGAGACCCAGTACTTC. Translating gives CASSYNYRATQETQYF.

The genes are TRBV27 and TRBJ1-1; D gene unclear. V was cut by 2 bases and J by 2 bases, with 6 bases left in between. Germline V CDR1 and CDR2: MNHEY, SMNVEV (reference sequence). This CDR3 contains 13 residues. The CDR3 region is CASSLGPNTEAFF. The CDR3 nucleotides read TGTGCCAGCAGTTTAGGGCCTAACACTGAAGCTTTCTTT.

The J gene is TRBJ2-7, the V gene TRBV10-3; possibly TRBD1 for D (5 bases). This CDR3 region has 14 residues. Trimming took off 2 bases at V and 2 bases at J, with 10 bases between the two ends. The germline CDR1 and CDR2 sequences are ENHRY and SYGVKD. The CDR3 sequence is CAISEGTGPYEQYF. In DNA form, the CDR3 reads TGTGCCATCAGTGAGGGTACAGGTCCCTACGAGCAGTACTTC.

V is TRBV9 and J is TRBJ2-2; 9 bases match TRBD2. V shed 7 bases, J shed 5 bases, and the junction held 12 bases outside the gene matches. The CDR3 spans 16 residues. Germline-derived CDR1 and CDR2 are SGDLS and YYNGEE. The CDR3 DNA reads as TGTGCCAGCGGGAACGGCGGGGGGGCCCTAACCGGGGAGCTGTTTTTT. Its translation is CASGNGGGALTGELFF.

This clone was detected a few times. This chain joins TRBV10-3 and TRBJ2-7, with D perhaps TRBD2 (6 bases). Trimming took off 2 bases at V and 6 bases at J, with 17 bases between the two ends. Per germline, CDR1 ENHRY and CDR2 SYGVKD. The CDR3 spans 15 residues. Written as DNA, the CDR3 is TGTGCCATCAGTGAGGTGGGGACTCACCGGGGCGAGCAGTACTTC. Protein: CAISEVGTHRGEQYF.

The rearrangement joins TRBV7-2 to TRBJ2-3; 7 nucleotides align to TRBD2. CDR1 SGHTA and CDR2 FQGNSA come from the germline V gene. V was pared by 1 base and J by 4 bases, with 2 bases of the junction left unmatched. The CDR3 covers 14 residues. Here the CDR3 DNA reads TGTGCCAGCAGCTTAGGGGGGGGTCCAGATACGCAGTATTTT. Its protein is CASSLGGGPDTQYF.

This clone was counted once. This chain uses TRBV7-9 with TRBJ2-7; 12 nucleotides match TRBD2. This CDR3 spans 17 amino acids. The J segment lost 5 bases and the V segment lost 4 bases, leaving 12 bases of the junction unmatched. CDR1 and CDR2 (germline): SEHNR, FQNEAQ (reference sequence). In nucleotides, the CDR3 is TGTGCCAGCAGCTCTGGCTCTAGCGGGAGGGCCTCGAACGAGCAGTACTTC. This codes for CASSSGSSGRASNEQYF.

The chain carries TRBV7-9 and TRBJ2-7; the match to TRBD1 covers 10 bases. There are 13 residues in the CDR3. V lost 8 bases to trimming and J lost 5 bases; unmatched junction nucleotides: 6. Germline V gene lookup returns CDR1 SEHNR and CDR2 FQNEAQ (reference sequence). CDR3 residues: CASLETGGDEQYF. Here the CDR3 DNA reads TGTGCCAGCCTAGAGACAGGGGGCGACGAGCAGTACTTC.

The V and J genes are TRBV9 and TRBJ2-5; 8 nucleotides agree with TRBD2. J lost 5 bases, V lost 4 bases, and 7 bases had no gene match. This CDR3 region has 14 residues. The germline V gene has CDR1 SGDLS and CDR2 YYNGEE. In DNA form, the CDR3 reads TGTGCCAGCAGCTCGGCGGGGGGTTGGGAGACCCAGTACTTC. Protein: CASSSAGGWETQYF.

This chain uses TRBV5-1 with TRBJ2-5; 8 bases line up with TRBD2. Germline V gene lookup returns CDR1 SGHRS and CDR2 YFSETQ. This CDR3 has 15 residues. Trimming took 3 bases from V and 2 from J; bases not matched to a gene: 6. In DNA, the CDR3 is TGCGCCAGCAGCTCAATTAGCGGGGCACAAGAGACCCAGTACTTC. Protein product: CASSSISGAQETQYF.

This clone occurred once. The CDR3 DNA is TGTGCCAGCAGCTCTCCCCGGGGGGGCGCGCGGGTCGCCTCCTACAATGAGCAGTTCTTC. Protein sequence: CASSSPRGGARVASYNEQFF. This chain uses TRBV7-6 with TRBJ2-1; TRBD2 matches at 8 bases. This CDR3 has 20 amino acids. Germline loops: CDR1 SGHVS, CDR2 FNYEAQ. After removal of 4 bases from V and 0 bases from J, the junction contained 17 bases not matched to a gene.

This clone was picked up one time. This chain joins TRBV2 and TRBJ2-7, with 8 bases that match TRBD1. V shed 4 bases, J shed 3 bases, and the junction held 8 bases outside the gene matches. CDR1 is SNHLY, CDR2 FYNNEI, per germline. The CDR3 is 15 amino acids. The CDR3 spells CASSVQGAAIYEQYF. The CDR3 region has the DNA TGTGCCAGCAGTGTCCAGGGGGCGGCCATCTACGAGCAGTACTTC.

The genes are TRBV2 and TRBJ2-7, with 9 bases fitting TRBD1. CDR1 is SNHLY, CDR2 FYNNEI, per germline. V was pared by 6 bases and J by 5 bases, with 8 bases of the junction left unmatched. The CDR3 loop spans 14 amino acids. CDR3 coding DNA: TGTGCCAGCAGCACCGGGACAGGGCGGAACGAGCAGTACTTC. It yields the protein CASSTGTGRNEQYF.